The 29 T cell receptor beta chains presented below share a single source sample, sequenced in a study of blood T cell repertoires in COVID-19 (dated by TCRdb to about 2020). Preparation of the library involved the immunoSEQ multiplex PCR assay. Not all clones reach the TCRdb copy of this immuneACCESS table, which keeps in-frame sequences only. Checked studies attribute under half of the gap to unresolved V genes and leave the rest unexplained. The sample table lists approximately 100,000 clones, about 85% of them with a count of one. The top ten clones comprise under 2.5% of the sample. The sample was peripheral blood. These receptors all come from a human donor in a cohort sampled during active COVID-19.

The chain is built from TRBV4-1 and TRBJ2-3; 10 positions match TRBD2. The CDR3 sequence is 16 residues long. Losses at the gene ends were 0 bases for V and 7 bases for J; bases not matched to a gene: 7. Germline CDR1 is MGHRA and CDR2 is YSYEKL. DNA for the CDR3: TGCGCCAGCAGCCAAGAGGGTAGCGGGAGGACTAATACGCAGTATTTT. Its translation is CASSQEGSGRTNTQYF.

The J gene is TRBJ2-5, the V gene TRBV19; D perhaps matches TRBD2 (5 bases). Germline CDR1 reads LNHDA; CDR2 reads SQIVND (reference sequence). Trimming left V 2 bases short and J 5 bases short, with 9 bases between. CDR3 length: 13 amino acids. CDR3 loop: CASSITEAETQYF. The CDR3 region has the DNA TGTGCCAGTAGTATAACGGAGGCGGAGACCCAGTACTTC. Combining the CDR3 with reference TRBV19 and TRBJ2-5 gives the whole variable domain DGGITQSPKYLFRKEGQNVTLSCEQNLNHDAMYWYRQDPGQGLRLIYYSQIVNDFQKGDIAEGYSVSREKKESFPLTVTSAQKNPTAFYLCASSITEAETQYFGPGTRLLVL.

This sequence joins TRBV12-1 and TRBJ2-2; the D segment call TRBD2 is taken from the table without a DNA check. TRBV12-1 is given as a pseudogene. The CDR3 runs to 16 residues. The CDR3 protein is CASSFLTAGGTGELFF. As DNA, the CDR3 is TGTGCCAGCAGCTTTCTCACTGCGGGAGGTACCGGGGAGCTGTTTTTT.

The V gene is TRBV9, the J gene TRBJ2-1; 8 bases map to TRBD2. Looked up from germline, CDR1 is SGDLS and CDR2 is YYNGEE. This CDR3 is 16 amino acids long. The V gene end was trimmed by 0 bases and the J gene end by 7 bases; junction bases not matched to a gene: 9. The CDR3, as DNA: TGTGCCAGCAGCGTAGGGAGCCCGGGAGGGTGGAATGAGCAGTTCTTC. It yields the protein CASSVGSPGGWNEQFF.

The chain combines TRBV15 with TRBJ2-7; D gene ambiguous. V shed 0 bases and J shed 6 bases, with 3 bases lying between them. Germline V gene lookup returns CDR1 LNHNV and CDR2 YYDKDF (reference sequence). This CDR3 contains 11 residues. CDR3 protein: CATSRDSEQYF. DNA for the CDR3: TGTGCCACCAGCAGAGATAGCGAGCAGTACTTC.

The chain couples TRBV11-2 to TRBJ2-3; the D gene is possibly TRBD2 (6 bases). CDR1 is SGHAT, CDR2 FQNNGV, per germline. This CDR3 is built from 14 residues. Trimming took off 1 base at V and 8 bases at J, with 13 bases between the two ends. This chain's CDR3 is CASSLVTPGVTQYF. In DNA, the CDR3 is TGTGCCAGCAGCTTAGTCACCCCGGGGGTTACGCAGTATTTT.

This clone is a singleton in its sample. The genes are TRBV18 and TRBJ2-5; D gene uncertain. The V gene lost 0 bases and the J gene lost 4 bases, with 9 bases spanning the gap. Germline V gene sequence: CDR1 KGHSH, CDR2 LQKENI. This CDR3 has 14 amino acids. The CDR3 protein is CASSPPSLAETQYF. Here the CDR3 DNA reads TGTGCCAGCTCACCACCTTCTTTGGCAGAGACCCAGTACTTC.

The chain recombines TRBV28 with TRBJ2-1, with 7 positions matching TRBD1. The CDR3 covers 14 residues. Germline CDR1 MDHEN, CDR2 SYDVKM. V was clipped by 9 bases and J by 5 bases; unmatched bases: 10. DNA for the CDR3: TGTGCCAGTAACCGACAGGGTGTCCACAATGAGCAGTTCTTC. Amino acids: CASNRQGVHNEQFF.

The chain recombines TRBV5-1 with TRBJ2-1, with TRBD2 matching over 8 bases. The junction had 8 bases not matched to a gene; V was cut back by 5 bases and J by 1 base. CDR3 length: 16 amino acids. From germline, CDR1 is SGHRS and CDR2 YFSETQ. The CDR3 protein is CASSPQAGGSYNEQFF. As DNA, the CDR3 is TGCGCCAGCAGTCCTCAGGCGGGGGGTTCCTACAATGAGCAGTTCTTC. Supplemented by reference TRBV5-1 and TRBJ2-1, the full variable domain reads KAGVTQTPRYLIKTRGQQVTLSCSPISGHRSVSWYQQTPGQGLQFLFEYFSETQRNKGNFPGRFSGRQFSNSRSEMNVSTLELGDSALYLCASSPQAGGSYNEQFFGPGTRLTVL.

This chain joins TRBV6-5 and TRBJ2-2, with a tentative D call TRBD2 (6 bases). CDR3 size: 13 residues. Between the trimmed V and J ends, which lost 5 bases and 8 bases, there was a span of 12 bases. Germline V gene sequence: CDR1 MNHEY, CDR2 SVGAGI. CDR3 sequence (DNA): TGTGCCAGCAGTCGGACTATTTCTGGGGAGCTGTTTTTT. It is translated as CASSRTISGELFF.

This sequence joins TRBV7-2 and TRBJ1-6; D unclear. This CDR3 spans 15 amino acids. V lost 1 base and J lost 10, with 14 bases in between. CDR1 is SGHTA and CDR2 is FQGNSA in the germline V gene. CDR3 protein: CASSLGGGSGSPLHF. CDR3 sequence (DNA): TGTGCCAGCAGCTTAGGAGGAGGGTCGGGGTCACCCCTCCACTTT.

The chain carries TRBV7-6 and TRBJ2-5, with TRBD2 as a possible D gene (7 bases). The CDR3 covers 13 residues. V was clipped by 5 bases and J by 7 bases, with 14 bases between them. The germline CDR1 and CDR2 sequences are SGHVS and FNYEAQ. The CDR3 DNA sequence: TGTGCCAGCAGCGGGGGGGCCTCTGGGACCCAGTACTTC. It encodes CASSGGASGTQYF.

The J gene is TRBJ2-4, the V gene TRBV10-3, with TRBD1 identical over 7 bases. V lost 10 bases, J lost 0 bases, and 6 bases stayed unmatched. Per the germline V gene, CDR1 is ENHRY and CDR2 is SYGVKD. This CDR3 region has 14 residues. The CDR3 DNA reads TGTGCCACCAATGCAGGGGGAGCCAAAAACATTCAGTACTTC. It yields the protein CATNAGGAKNIQYF.

The genes are TRBV19 and TRBJ1-6, with D unclear. There are 19 residues in the CDR3. Germline values: CDR1 LNHDA, CDR2 SQIVND (reference sequence). The V and J ends lost 3 bases and 0 bases respectively, with 18 bases between them. CDR3 protein: CASSMGRGKTSSYNSPLHF. The CDR3 DNA reads TGTGCCAGTAGTATGGGTCGAGGGAAGACTAGCTCCTATAATTCACCCCTCCACTTT.

This clone was seen only a few times. The chain links TRBV20-1 to TRBJ2-1, with D maybe TRBD1 (5 bases). The ends were cut back, 3 bases at V and 2 bases at J, with 20 bases in the middle. CDR3 size: 17 residues. CDR1 and CDR2 (germline): DFQATT, SNEGSKA (reference sequence). The CDR3 DNA reads TGCAGTGCTAGTGCAGGGCCTCCGACCTTACCCTACAATGAGCAGTTCTTC. It specifies CSASAGPPTLPYNEQFF.

The rearrangement uses TRBV3-1 (or the pseudogene TRBV3-2) and TRBJ2-7; TRBD2 matches 13 bases. This CDR3 spans 15 amino acids. CDR1 and CDR2 (germline): LGHDT, YNNKEL (reference sequence). The trim removed 1 base at V and 4 bases at J, leaving 1 base unmatched. CDR3 sequence: CASSQGTSGSYEQYF. The CDR3 bases are TGTGCCAGCAGCCAAGGGACTAGCGGGAGTTACGAGCAGTACTTC.

The chain employs TRBV27 and TRBJ2-3; TRBD1 aligns across 7 bases. Germline-derived CDR1 and CDR2 are MNHEY and SMNVEV (reference sequence). V lost 3 bases, J lost 1 base, and 1 base stayed unmatched. The CDR3 has 14 residues. The CDR3, as DNA: TGTGCCAGCAGTTTTGGACAGGGCACAGATACGCAGTATTTT. Amino acid sequence: CASSFGQGTDTQYF.

The chain carries TRBV18 and TRBJ2-7; a possible D gene is TRBD1 (6 bases). Germline V gene sequence: CDR1 KGHSH, CDR2 LQKENI. The CDR3 contains 15 residues. V lost 3 bases and J 6 bases, leaving 18 bases between the germline ends. As DNA, the CDR3 is TGTGCCAGCTCACCCCTACAGGGAAATAATGGCGAGCAGTACTTC. Amino acid sequence: CASSPLQGNNGEQYF.

The chain links TRBV5-1 to TRBJ1-2; possible D gene TRBD1, 6 bases. V was clipped by 1 base and J by 6 bases, with 16 bases between them. This CDR3 has 15 amino acids. From germline, CDR1 is SGHRS and CDR2 YFSETQ. CDR3 residues: CASSLFSGGPDGYTF. The CDR3 nucleotides are TGCGCCAGCAGCTTGTTCTCCGGGGGGCCCGATGGCTACACCTTC.

The chain has TRBV7-2 and TRBJ1-4, with 8 bases aligning to TRBD1. Germline CDR1 is SGHTA and CDR2 is FQGNSA. The CDR3 consists of 15 residues. J gave up 8 bases and V 1 base, and 6 bases lay outside the gene matches. CDR3 in DNA: TGTGCCAGCAGCTTAGGTACAGGGGGTTGGGAAAAACTGTTTTTT. Residues: CASSLGTGGWEKLFF.

The chain couples TRBV5-1 to TRBJ2-7; no definite D call. The CDR3 has 14 residues. Germline assignment: CDR1 SGHRS and CDR2 YFSETQ. V was pared by 2 bases and J by 0 bases, with 9 bases between. CDR3 nucleotides: TGCGCCAGCAGCTTCGGCGGCAGCTCCTACGAGCAGTACTTC. It specifies CASSFGGSSYEQYF.

The chain employs TRBV7-8 and TRBJ2-7; a possible D gene is TRBD1 (6 bases). CDR3 length: 15 residues. The germline gives CDR1 SGHVS, CDR2 FQNEAQ. With 5 bases removed from V and 3 bases from J, the gap between germline ends came to 17 bases. The CDR3 DNA reads as TGTGCCAGCAGCGTGGGGACAACTATATACTACGAGCAGTACTTC. As protein: CASSVGTTIYYEQYF.

This clone was detected only once. The chain couples TRBV6-6 to TRBJ1-5; 9 bases are shared with TRBD1. Losses at the gene ends were 5 bases for V and 0 bases for J; bases not matched to a gene: 5. Germline V gene lookup returns CDR1 MNHNY and CDR2 SVGAGI (reference sequence). The CDR3 extends over 16 amino acids. DNA for the CDR3: TGTGCCAGCAGTCGACAGGGGGTCCATAGCAATCAGCCCCAGCATTTT. This sequence encodes CASSRQGVHSNQPQHF.

The chain has TRBV7-9 and TRBJ2-5; possibly TRBD1 for D (6 bases). Germline CDR1 is SEHNR and CDR2 is FQNEAQ (reference sequence). V was pared by 5 bases and J by 4 bases, with 20 bases between. There are 16 residues in the CDR3. The CDR3 coding sequence is TGTGCCAGCAGCCGACGTTACGTAACAGGGAGAGAGACCCAGTACTTC. It specifies CASSRRYVTGRETQYF.

The J gene is TRBJ2-1, the V gene TRBV5-1; D remains ambiguous. The CDR3 has 15 amino acids. Trimming cost V 7 bases and J 0 bases, with 14 bases left between them. Per the germline V gene, CDR1 is SGHRS and CDR2 is YFSETQ. CDR3 nucleotides: TGCGCCAGCGCCCCCGGAGCGAGCTCCTACAATGAGCAGTTCTTC. It codes for CASAPGASSYNEQFF.

The chain employs TRBV6-5 and TRBJ1-1, with D unclear. The V end was cut by 2 bases, the J end by 7 bases, with 5 bases between. Germline V gene data show CDR1 as MNHEY and CDR2 as SVGAGI. The CDR3 totals 11 residues. This CDR3 is CASSYGSEAFF. CDR3 sequence (DNA): TGTGCCAGCAGTTACGGGAGTGAAGCTTTCTTT.

This chain joins TRBV5-1 and TRBJ2-7; tentatively, D is TRBD1 (6 bases). The CDR3 has 14 residues. With 0 bases removed from V and 0 bases from J, the gap between germline ends came to 7 bases. CDR1 is SGHRS, CDR2 YFSETQ, per germline. The CDR3 region has the DNA TGCGCCAGCAGCTTGGGGGGGCTCTCCTACGAGCAGTACTTC. This translates into CASSLGGLSYEQYF. The entire variable domain, with the rest obtained from reference TRBV5-1 and TRBJ2-7, is as follows: KAGVTQTPRYLIKTRGQQVTLSCSPISGHRSVSWYQQTPGQGLQFLFEYFSETQRNKGNFPGRFSGRQFSNSRSEMNVSTLELGDSALYLCASSLGGLSYEQYFGPGTRLTVT.

The chain has TRBV28 and TRBJ1-6; D gene uncertain. Germline V gene lookup returns CDR1 MDHEN and CDR2 SYDVKM. Between the trimmed V and J ends, which lost 2 bases and 6 bases, there was a span of 14 bases. The CDR3 covers 16 residues. CDR3 sequence: CASSLGWASVNSPLHF. The CDR3 DNA is TGTGCCAGCAGTTTAGGGTGGGCATCCGTTAATTCACCCCTCCACTTT.

J is TRBJ1-2 and V is TRBV28, with 7 bases aligning to TRBD1. J was trimmed by 7 bases and V by 3 bases; bases with no gene match: 8. CDR3 length equals 14 residues. Per the germline V gene, CDR1 is MDHEN and CDR2 is SYDVKM. DNA of the CDR3: TGTGCCAGCAGTTTCCCAGGGGGAGTCGGTGGCTACACCTTC. Translation: CASSFPGGVGGYTF.